Each of the 32 T cell receptor beta chains below was sequenced from the same sample in a study of cytomegalovirus exposure and HLA in healthy donors. Amplification used 60 Vbeta primers and 13 Jbeta primers. Clones were read by immunoSEQ multiplex PCR, and TCRdb kept only the in-frame ones, dropping some. The sample lists approximately 190,000 clones; approximately 88% were seen once. Sequenced input: PBMCs. These receptors were taken from a woman between 50 and 59 years old in good health and CMV-seropositive.

Worth noting for this clone: One junction end does not reproduce the germline sequence, and a read error may be involved. V gene TRBV7-9 combines with J gene TRBJ2-3; a weak D match, TRBD1 (6 bases). Germline V CDR1 and CDR2: SEHNR, FQNEAQ (reference sequence). The CDR3 has 12 amino acids. CDR3 in amino acids: CSSGTGSDTQYF. The CDR3 nucleotides are TGTTCCAGCGGAACAGGGTCAGATACGCAGTATTTT.

The chain's CDR3 is CASSPTGGWNEQFF. CDR3 DNA sequence: TGTGCCAGCAGTCCGACAGGGGGCTGGAATGAGCAGTTCTTC. The rearrangement joins TRBV27 to TRBJ2-1, with TRBD1 matching 10 bases. The germline V gene has CDR1 MNHEY and CDR2 SMNVEV (reference sequence). The J segment lost 7 bases and the V segment lost 5 bases, leaving 5 bases of the junction unmatched. The CDR3 contains 14 residues.

Here the CDR3 reads CASSEDGGLGEFPLHF. CDR3 DNA sequence: TGTGCCAGCAGTGAGGACGGGGGACTGGGGGAATTTCCCCTCCACTTT. The chain has TRBV25-1 and TRBJ1-6; tentatively, D is TRBD1 (5 bases). The CDR3 contains 16 residues. Deletions cut 3 bases from V and 13 bases from J, with 22 bases between. CDR1 and CDR2 from the germline V gene are MGHDK and SYGVNS.

The CDR3 DNA follows: TGTGCCAGCAGCTTTGGGCAGAGATACTACGAGCAGTACTTC. Translated, it gives CASSFGQRYYEQYF. The chain combines TRBV5-5 with TRBJ2-7; D remains unclear. The germline V gene encodes CDR1 SGHKS and CDR2 YYEKEE (reference sequence). Trimming removed 2 bases from V and 3 bases from J, with 12 bases in between. This CDR3 has 14 residues.

This clone appeared a single time. The J gene is TRBJ2-5, the V gene TRBV10-2; the match to TRBD2 covers 11 bases. Trimming removed 4 bases from V and 5 bases from J; junction bases left unmatched: 6. Germline V gene sequence: CDR1 WSHSY, CDR2 SAAADI. This CDR3 has 15 residues. CDR3 nucleotide sequence: TGCGCCAGCAGTGCGACTAGCGGGGTCGGGGAGACCCAGTACTTC. It yields the protein CASSATSGVGETQYF.

The rearrangement links TRBV30 to TRBJ1-5; 11 positions agree with TRBD1. Germline assignment: CDR1 GTSNPN and CDR2 SVGIG (reference sequence). The J segment lost 6 bases and the V segment lost 3 bases, leaving 1 base of the junction unmatched. There are 13 residues in the CDR3. The CDR3 DNA reads TGTGCCTGGAGCGGACAGGGGGCTCAGCCCCAGCATTTT. It encodes CAWSGQGAQPQHF.

V usage is TRBV6-4 and J usage is TRBJ2-5; D possibly corresponds to TRBD2 (6 bases). Germline V gene lookup returns CDR1 MRHNA and CDR2 SNTAGT. The CDR3 sequence is 15 residues long. V gave up 4 bases and J gave up 2 bases, with 14 bases separating them. This chain's CDR3 is CASSGNWRGQETQYF. DNA of the CDR3: TGTGCCAGCAGTGGAAACTGGCGGGGTCAAGAGACCCAGTACTTC.

The chain joins TRBV25-1 to TRBJ1-2, with 7 bases matching TRBD1. The CDR3 sequence is 15 residues long. From germline, CDR1 is MGHDK and CDR2 SYGVNS. Trimming removed 6 bases from V and 0 bases from J; junction bases left unmatched: 7. The CDR3 DNA sequence: TGTGCCAGCAGCGCGGACAGGTTGGCTAACTATGGCTACACCTTC. Protein product: CASSADRLANYGYTF.

The rearrangement links TRBV29-1 to TRBJ2-2, with TRBD2 matching 16 bases. Losses at the gene ends were 6 bases for V and 5 bases for J; bases not matched to a gene: 9. The CDR3 extends over 17 amino acids. CDR1 is SQVTM and CDR2 is ANQGSEA in the germline V gene. DNA of the CDR3: TGCAGCGTGACCGGGACTAGCGGGGGGGAGTGGACCGGGGAGCTGTTTTTT. It yields the protein CSVTGTSGGEWTGELFF.

The chain carries TRBV5-1 and TRBJ2-1, with 7 bases matching TRBD1. The CDR3 length is 15 residues. Trimming at V came to 2 bases and at J to 2 bases, leaving 4 bases not matched to a gene. The V gene's germline CDR1 is SGHRS and CDR2 YFSETQ. CDR3 protein: CASSLDRAAYNEQFF. The CDR3 nucleotides are TGCGCCAGCAGCTTAGACAGGGCCGCCTACAATGAGCAGTTCTTC. The variable domain in full, completed from reference TRBV5-1 and TRBJ2-1, reads KAGVTQTPRYLIKTRGQQVTLSCSPISGHRSVSWYQQTPGQGLQFLFEYFSETQRNKGNFPGRFSGRQFSNSRSEMNVSTLELGDSALYLCASSLDRAAYNEQFFGPGTRLTVL.

The chain employs TRBV28 and TRBJ1-1; 8 bases agree with TRBD1. The junction had 8 bases not matched to a gene; V was cut back by 4 bases and J by 4 bases. The CDR3 sequence is 15 residues long. CDR1 and CDR2 (germline): MDHEN, SYDVKM. For the CDR3, the DNA is TGTGCCAGCAGTTCGTTAACAGGGGGTTTCACTGAAGCTTTCTTT. Amino acid sequence: CASSSLTGGFTEAFF.

The V and J genes are TRBV19 and TRBJ1-4; no clear D. The CDR3 runs 14 residues. The germline CDR1 and CDR2 sequences are LNHDA and SQIVND (reference sequence). The CDR3 nucleotides are TGTGCTCAGGAAACGAACCGTCTTAATGAAAAACTGTTTTTT. This gives the protein CAQETNRLNEKLFF.

The rearrangement joins TRBV5-4 to TRBJ1-4; 7 bases are a match to TRBD1. This CDR3 is built from 15 residues. V lost 4 bases and J lost 7; bases outside the gene matches: 10. The germline V gene encodes CDR1 SGHNT and CDR2 YYREEE (reference sequence). Written as DNA, the CDR3 is TGTGCCAGCAGCCAAGATGAACAGGGGAGTGAAAAACTGTTTTTT. It is translated as CASSQDEQGSEKLFF.

This clone came up once. This chain joins TRBV5-1 and TRBJ2-2; TRBD2 might be the D (7 bases). This CDR3 has 16 amino acids. CDR1 and CDR2 from the germline V gene are SGHRS and YFSETQ. V lost 6 bases and J lost 3, with 18 bases in between. The CDR3 DNA is TGCGCCAGCACCCGGTGGGCGGGGGCTGACACCGGGGAGCTGTTTTTT. Amino acids: CASTRWAGADTGELFF.

This clone came up once. The chain is built from TRBV19 and TRBJ1-6; maybe TRBD1 (5 bases). Germline V lookup: CDR1 LNHDA, CDR2 SQIVND (reference sequence). V gave up 7 bases and J gave up 5 bases, with 15 bases separating them. The CDR3 is 15 amino acids. Here the CDR3 reads CASTNLGLNNSPLHF. CDR3 DNA: TGTGCCAGTACTAATCTGGGGCTAAATAATTCACCCCTCCACTTT.

This chain uses TRBV7-2 with TRBJ2-1; 7 nucleotides agree with TRBD1. The CDR3 has 14 amino acids. J lost 3 bases, V lost 5 bases, and 4 bases had no gene match. Germline-derived CDR1 and CDR2 are SGHTA and FQGNSA. Here the CDR3 reads CASSRGQLYNEQFF. The CDR3 bases are TGTGCCAGCAGCCGGGGACAGCTCTACAATGAGCAGTTCTTC.

Worth noting for this clone: This specimen includes other DNA sequences encoding the same CDR3. This chain links TRBV5-1 with TRBJ2-1; the match to TRBD1 covers 9 bases. V gave up 2 bases and J gave up 16 bases; unmatched junction bases: 7. The CDR3 is made up of 12 amino acids. Germline CDR1 is SGHRS and CDR2 is YFSETQ. Written as DNA, the CDR3 is TGCGCCAGCAGCTTTGATGGACAGGGGCAATTCTTC. This gives the protein CASSFDGQGQFF. The full variable domain, its missing parts supplied by reference TRBV5-1 and TRBJ2-1, is KAGVTQTPRYLIKTRGQQVTLSCSPISGHRSVSWYQQTPGQGLQFLFEYFSETQRNKGNFPGRFSGRQFSNSRSEMNVSTLELGDSALYLCASSFDGQGQFFGPGTRLTVL.

The chain is built from TRBV2 and TRBJ2-3; 15 bases map to TRBD2. The length of the CDR3 is 17 residues. Germline V lookup: CDR1 SNHLY, CDR2 FYNNEI. V shed 6 bases, J shed 10 bases, and the junction held 14 bases outside the gene matches. The CDR3 protein is CASSGLAGGPVQTSQYF. DNA for the CDR3: TGTGCCAGCAGCGGACTAGCGGGGGGGCCCGTTCAAACCTCGCAGTATTTT.

The chain combines TRBV4-3 with TRBJ2-7; D is uncertain. Germline CDR1 LGHNA, CDR2 YSLEER. The CDR3 is 15 amino acids. V was trimmed by 1 base and J by 2 bases, leaving 12 bases between them. CDR3 sequence reads: CASSQGGGNTYEQYF. CDR3 DNA: TGCGCCAGCAGCCAAGGCGGTGGAAACACCTACGAGCAGTACTTC.

The chain links TRBV30 to TRBJ1-6, with a tentative D call TRBD1 (5 bases). CDR3 length: 12 residues. Germline-derived CDR1 and CDR2 are GTSNPN and SVGIG (reference sequence). The germline V and J ends were trimmed by 0 bases and 14 bases, with 11 bases remaining between them. This chain's CDR3 is CAWSVGVGTLHF. CDR3 coding DNA: TGTGCCTGGAGTGTAGGGGTGGGAACCCTCCACTTT.

This chain uses TRBV5-6 with TRBJ1-6; no clear D gene. Germline CDR1 reads SGHDT; CDR2 reads YYEEEE. Trimming took off 4 bases at V and 0 bases at J, with 11 bases between the two ends. CDR3 length equals 16 residues. CDR3 sequence: CASSEFGSSYNSPLHF. Here the CDR3 DNA reads TGTGCCAGCAGCGAATTTGGGAGCTCCTATAATTCACCCCTCCACTTT.

This clone came up a few times. The genes are TRBV29-1 and TRBJ2-7, with 8 bases matching TRBD1. Losses at the gene ends were 6 bases for V and 4 bases for J; bases not matched to a gene: 17. The CDR3 has 16 residues. Germline CDR1 SQVTM, CDR2 ANQGSEA. DNA for the CDR3: TGCAGCGTCGTGTCCCCCCGGGCAGGGGGCAGGTACGAGCAGTACTTC. Amino acids: CSVVSPRAGGRYEQYF.

The rearrangement links TRBV6-1 to TRBJ1-6; D gene uncertain. Germline CDR1 reads MNHNS; CDR2 reads SASEGT. Trimming cost V 8 bases and J 7 bases, with 6 bases left between them. This CDR3 is 11 amino acids long. CDR3: CASVENSPLHF. CDR3 DNA sequence: TGTGCCAGCGTAGAGAATTCACCCCTCCACTTT.

The V call is TRBV6-5, the J call TRBJ1-5; D remains unclear. Trimming took off 5 bases at V and 9 bases at J, with 14 bases between the two ends. Germline V lookup: CDR1 MNHEY, CDR2 SVGAGI. The CDR3 consists of 13 residues. The CDR3 coding sequence is TGTGCCAGCAGTCAGGACTCGATAAGGCCCCAGCATTTT. It is translated as CASSQDSIRPQHF.

The CDR3 bases are TGTGCCAGTAGTGTAAGCTCCGGAAACACCATATATTTT. It translates to CASSVSSGNTIYF. This chain joins TRBV19 and TRBJ1-3; D gene unclear. Per the germline V gene, CDR1 is LNHDA and CDR2 is SQIVND (reference sequence). This CDR3 has 13 amino acids. The V end lost 5 bases, the J end lost 4 bases, and 9 bases lay between the germline ends.

The rearrangement uses TRBV7-9 and TRBJ1-1, with TRBD1 matching 9 bases. V gave up 8 bases and J gave up 1 base; unmatched junction bases: 5. Germline V gives CDR1 SEHNR, CDR2 FQNEAQ (reference sequence). The CDR3 has 14 amino acids. The CDR3 protein is CASFPGQGNTEAFF. The DNA of the CDR3 is TGTGCCAGCTTCCCGGGACAGGGGAACACTGAAGCTTTCTTT.

The CDR3 sequence is CASSISTGVGGGELFF. CDR3 nucleotides: TGTGCCAGTAGTATCTCGACAGGGGTCGGAGGCGGGGAGCTGTTTTTT. The rearrangement uses TRBV19 and TRBJ2-2, with 8 bases lining up with TRBD1. This CDR3 has 16 amino acids. Looked up from germline, CDR1 is LNHDA and CDR2 is SQIVND (reference sequence). The ends lost 3 bases at V and 7 bases at J; junction bases unmatched: 10.

The chain uses TRBV18 and TRBJ1-3; the match to TRBD1 covers 7 bases. CDR1 KGHSH and CDR2 LQKENI come from the germline V gene. The length of the CDR3 is 16 residues. Losses at the gene ends were 6 bases for V and 0 bases for J; bases not matched to a gene: 8. This CDR3 is CASSPGQPTSGNTIYF. Written as DNA, the CDR3 is TGTGCCAGCTCCCCGGGACAGCCGACCTCTGGAAACACCATATATTTT.

The rearrangement uses TRBV6-6 and TRBJ1-2; D is unclear. CDR3 length: 15 amino acids. Germline V CDR1 and CDR2: MNHNY, SVGAGI (reference sequence). V was cut by 0 bases and J by 7 bases, with 15 bases left in between. The CDR3 sequence is CASSYSIVEGSGYTF. For the CDR3, the DNA is TGTGCCAGCAGTTACTCGATTGTGGAGGGATCTGGCTACACCTTC.

The rearrangement uses TRBV5-1 and TRBJ1-2, with D unclear. V lost 0 bases and J 8 bases, leaving 11 bases between the germline ends. CDR1 and CDR2 (germline): SGHRS, YFSETQ. The CDR3 consists of 13 residues. The CDR3 is CASSLEGVRGYTF. CDR3 sequence (DNA): TGCGCCAGCAGCTTGGAGGGAGTGCGCGGCTACACCTTC.

A note on this clone: A read error may account for a junction end that differs from germline. This chain uses TRBV7-9 with TRBJ2-2; TRBD1 matches 9 bases. CDR1 SEHNR and CDR2 FQNEAQ come from the germline V gene (reference sequence). This CDR3 is 18 amino acids long. CDR3 region: CSSSPSGQGNVKDGELFF. DNA of the CDR3: TGTTCCAGCAGCCCGTCGGGACAGGGAAACGTTAAGGATGGGGAGCTGTTTTTT.

For this clone: Other DNA sequences in the same sample also yield this CDR3. The chain couples TRBV19 to TRBJ2-5; 7 bases are shared with TRBD1. Germline CDR1 LNHDA, CDR2 SQIVND (reference sequence). V lost 1 base and J lost 4; bases outside the gene matches: 3. The CDR3 sequence is 14 residues long. The CDR3 loop reads CASSIAGGRETQYF. CDR3 coding DNA: TGTGCCAGTAGTATAGCAGGGGGTAGAGAGACCCAGTACTTC.